The clone carrying this T cell receptor (beta chain) has just a few counts. The sample originates from a study of T cell responses to AZD1222 COVID-19 vaccine. Germline V gene sequence: CDR1 SGHDT, CDR2 YYEEEE. This CDR3 region has 15 residues. V was clipped by 0 bases and J by 6 bases, with 15 bases between them. The data were produced by immunoSEQ multiplex PCR, yet TCRdb's version contains in-frame clones alone and is incomplete. This table has 80,000 to 85,000 clones, approximately 89% appearing once. The TCR originated in an adult who received the AZD1222 COVID-19 vaccine. Material: peripheral blood, obtained 28 days after the second AZD1222 dose. V and J are TRBV5-6 and TRBJ1-2; a weak D match, TRBD1 (6 bases). CDR3 amino acids: CASSLGAGAENGYTF. The CDR3 region has the DNA TGTGCCAGCAGCTTGGGGGCGGGGGCGGAAAATGGCTACACCTTC.